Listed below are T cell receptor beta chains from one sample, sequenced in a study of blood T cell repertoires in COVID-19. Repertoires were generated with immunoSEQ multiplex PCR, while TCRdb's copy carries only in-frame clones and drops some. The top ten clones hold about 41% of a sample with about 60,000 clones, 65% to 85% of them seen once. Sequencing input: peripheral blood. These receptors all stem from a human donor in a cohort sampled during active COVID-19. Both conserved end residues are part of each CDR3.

cdr3_aa: CASRLTGSYSGNTIYF; v_call: TRBV11-2; j_call: TRBJ1-3; cdr3_length: 16
cdr3_aa: CASSLMGPTGTQYF; v_call: TRBV7-3; j_call: TRBJ2-5; cdr3_length: 14
cdr3_aa: CASTTGTGPASGGYTF; v_call: TRBV7-9; j_call: TRBJ1-2; cdr3_length: 16
cdr3_aa: CASSPQGRPGWPQHF; v_call: TRBV7-6; j_call: TRBJ1-5; cdr3_length: 15
cdr3_aa: CASSRGLNTEAFF; v_call: TRBV5-4; j_call: TRBJ1-1; cdr3_length: 13
cdr3_aa: CASSQGVGQPQHF; v_call: TRBV3-1/TRBV3-2; j_call: TRBJ1-5; cdr3_length: 13
cdr3_aa: CASSLRDSNSPLHF; v_call: TRBV5-1; j_call: TRBJ1-6; cdr3_length: 14
cdr3_aa: CASSLGGDDYGYTF; v_call: TRBV7-8; j_call: TRBJ1-2; cdr3_length: 14
cdr3_aa: CASSMSGGTSREQFF; v_call: TRBV7-9; j_call: TRBJ2-1; cdr3_length: 15
cdr3_aa: CASSLATAGVLETQYF; v_call: TRBV5-4; j_call: TRBJ2-5; cdr3_length: 16
cdr3_aa: CASSQDGGNYGYTF; v_call: TRBV3-1/TRBV3-2; j_call: TRBJ1-2; cdr3_length: 14
cdr3_aa: CASSLLGQGFNYGYTF; v_call: TRBV5-6; j_call: TRBJ1-2; cdr3_length: 16
cdr3_aa: CASSIGGGGETQYF; v_call: TRBV19; j_call: TRBJ2-5; cdr3_length: 14
cdr3_aa: CASSQDDRGPGYTF; v_call: TRBV3-1/TRBV3-2; j_call: TRBJ1-2; cdr3_length: 14
cdr3_aa: CASSFGGGTYEQYF; v_call: TRBV5-1; j_call: TRBJ2-7; cdr3_length: 14
cdr3_aa: CASSLGGGRFSGANVLTF; v_call: TRBV7-9; j_call: TRBJ2-6; cdr3_length: 18
cdr3_aa: CASSLNAGAVNEQFF; v_call: TRBV7-3; j_call: TRBJ2-1; cdr3_length: 15
cdr3_aa: CASSLAGGPYTGELFF; v_call: TRBV7-3; j_call: TRBJ2-2; cdr3_length: 16
cdr3_aa: CASSYPSGGVGTDTQYF; v_call: TRBV5-4; j_call: TRBJ2-3; cdr3_length: 17
cdr3_aa: CASSLEGSLSGANVLTF; v_call: TRBV5-8; j_call: TRBJ2-6; cdr3_length: 17
cdr3_aa: CASGLGVKNTEAFF; v_call: TRBV11-3; j_call: TRBJ1-1; cdr3_length: 14
cdr3_aa: CASSRAGDNEQFF; v_call: TRBV18; j_call: TRBJ2-1; cdr3_length: 13
cdr3_aa: CASSMNIVPATNEKLFF; v_call: TRBV19; j_call: TRBJ1-4; cdr3_length: 17
cdr3_aa: CASSSFVESDGEKLFF; v_call: TRBV28; j_call: TRBJ1-4; cdr3_length: 16
cdr3_aa: CASSPTRVAQGGYTF; v_call: TRBV27; j_call: TRBJ1-2; cdr3_length: 15
cdr3_aa: CASRNGQVLSYEQYF; v_call: TRBV5-1; j_call: TRBJ2-7; cdr3_length: 15
cdr3_aa: CASLRGLGTGELFF; v_call: TRBV28; j_call: TRBJ2-2; cdr3_length: 14
cdr3_aa: CASSSPPGQGYRQPQHF; v_call: TRBV28; j_call: TRBJ1-5; cdr3_length: 17